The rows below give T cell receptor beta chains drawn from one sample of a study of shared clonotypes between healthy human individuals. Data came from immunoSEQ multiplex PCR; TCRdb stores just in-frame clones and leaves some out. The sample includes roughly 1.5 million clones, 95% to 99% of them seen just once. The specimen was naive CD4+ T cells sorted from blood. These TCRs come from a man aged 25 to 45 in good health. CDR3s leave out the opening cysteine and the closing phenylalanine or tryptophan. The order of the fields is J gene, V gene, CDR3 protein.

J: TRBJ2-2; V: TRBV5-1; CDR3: ASSLRDKNTGELF
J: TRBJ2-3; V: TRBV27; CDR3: ASSLRDGMANTQY
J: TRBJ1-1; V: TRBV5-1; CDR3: ASSLDTLNTEAF
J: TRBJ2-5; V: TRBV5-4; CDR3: ASSTGQSRGQETQY
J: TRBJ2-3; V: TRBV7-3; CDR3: ASSLGSGADPHLY
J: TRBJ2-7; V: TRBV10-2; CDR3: ASSAGASSYEQY
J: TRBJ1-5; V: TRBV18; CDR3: ASSGTGGNYQPQH
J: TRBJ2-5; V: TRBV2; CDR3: ASSEIETQY
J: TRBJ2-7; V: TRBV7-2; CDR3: ASSLVPIREQY
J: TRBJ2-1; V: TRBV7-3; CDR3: ASSLAGGGSYNEQF
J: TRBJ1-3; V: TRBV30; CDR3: AWNREGNTIY
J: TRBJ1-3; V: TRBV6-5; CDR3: ASRQTVPGNTIY
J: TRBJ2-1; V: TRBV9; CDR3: ASSVAVSLYNEQF
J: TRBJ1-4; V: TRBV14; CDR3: ASSRGQLDEKLF
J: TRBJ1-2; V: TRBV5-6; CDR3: ASSFRGLDGYT
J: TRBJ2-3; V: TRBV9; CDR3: ASSVDASGRVADTQY
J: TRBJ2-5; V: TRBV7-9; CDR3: ASSSPRGIETQY
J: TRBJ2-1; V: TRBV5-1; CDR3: ASRGAGLMVEQF
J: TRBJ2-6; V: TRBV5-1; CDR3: ASSSGQGSSGANVLT
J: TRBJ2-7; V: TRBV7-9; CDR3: ASSLTTGSGEQY
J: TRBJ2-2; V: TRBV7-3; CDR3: ASSLLGGAYGELF
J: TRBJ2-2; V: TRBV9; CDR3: ASSAALGLAGVLGELF
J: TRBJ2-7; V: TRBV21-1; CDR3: ASSSGSEVRGYEQY
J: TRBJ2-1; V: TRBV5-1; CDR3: ASSSNVAGDNEQF
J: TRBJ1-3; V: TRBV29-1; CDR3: SVEPGVGNTIY
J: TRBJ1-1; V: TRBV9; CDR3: ASSPRQGGMNTEAF
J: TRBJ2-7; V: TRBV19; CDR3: ASSALRSYEQY
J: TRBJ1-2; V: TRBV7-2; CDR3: ASSLARGQNYGYT
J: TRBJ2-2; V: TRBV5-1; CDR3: ASSLAPEGELF
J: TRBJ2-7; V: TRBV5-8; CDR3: ASSLTGFEQY
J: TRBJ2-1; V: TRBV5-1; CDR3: ASSLSGTSYNEQF
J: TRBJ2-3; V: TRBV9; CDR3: ASSVRGDTDTQY
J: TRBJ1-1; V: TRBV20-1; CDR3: SGGGLSEAF
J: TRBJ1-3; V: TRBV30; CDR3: AWTGSRYTIY
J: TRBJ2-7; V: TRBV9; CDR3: ASSGDGTAVREQY
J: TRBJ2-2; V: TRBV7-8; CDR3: ASRTSGGGDTGELF
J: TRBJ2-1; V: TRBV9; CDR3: ASSLAGTNVEQF
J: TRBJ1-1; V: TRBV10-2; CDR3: ASRDRASPTEAF
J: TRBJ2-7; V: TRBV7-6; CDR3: ASSLGTLAGTYEQY
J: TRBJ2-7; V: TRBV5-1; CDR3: ASSLYRGEEQY
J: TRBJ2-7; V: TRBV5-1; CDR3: ASSLMPKGDYEQY
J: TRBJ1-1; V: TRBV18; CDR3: ANSSQSANQNTEAF
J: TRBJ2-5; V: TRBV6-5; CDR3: ASSYRAGGETQY
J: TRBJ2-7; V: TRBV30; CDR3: AWRGSGTGYEQY
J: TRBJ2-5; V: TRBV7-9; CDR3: ASSSGDRVGETQY
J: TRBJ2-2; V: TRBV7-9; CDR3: ARPDRDNTGELF
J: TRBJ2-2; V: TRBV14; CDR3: ASSQHLPENTGELF
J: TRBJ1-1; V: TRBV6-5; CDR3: ASSFLLTVGNTEAF
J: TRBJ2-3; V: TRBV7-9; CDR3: ASSLLAGRRDTQY
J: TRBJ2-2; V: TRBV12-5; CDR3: ASGLRGQDTGELF
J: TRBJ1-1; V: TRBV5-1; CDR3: ASSLAPVNTEAF
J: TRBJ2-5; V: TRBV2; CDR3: ASSRQYQETQY
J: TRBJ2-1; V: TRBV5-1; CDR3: ASSAPWDRMTQF
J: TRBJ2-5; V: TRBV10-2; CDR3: ASSQETQY
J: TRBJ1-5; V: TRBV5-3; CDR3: ARSPPPPRQPLHGQPQH
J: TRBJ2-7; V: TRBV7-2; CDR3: ASSQPGGSSYEQY
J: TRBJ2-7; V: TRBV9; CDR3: ASSVVSDAREQY